This TCR beta chain appears in the sequencing data of a study of blood T cells in healthy people across ages. Study outcomes and limitations: Per million T cells, TCR beta diversity dropped roughly linearly as age increased. In these data, TCR beta diversity tracked strongly with naive T cell percentage.

A second PCR, run for roughly 7 to 11 cycles, used a sample-barcoded 5' primer plus a J-beta primer mix. TCRdb re-called the 5' RACE reads with MiXCR, one entry per CDR3 protein. The sample shows 1.5 million to 2 million distinct CDR3 sequences, 35% to 50% of them seen only once. CDR1 is SGHTA and CDR2 is FQGNSA in the germline V gene. V was clipped by 0 bases and J by 0 bases, with 13 bases between them. CDR3 length: 17 residues. To note about this clonotype: What it binds is unknown.

Sequencing input: blood. The receptor was derived from a human donor in good health. The chain carries TRBV7-2 and TRBJ2-3, with a tentative D call TRBD2 (6 bases). The CDR3 bases are TGTGCCAGCAGCTTAGCCCCTTCCGCGGGAAGCACAGATACGCAGTATTTT. Translation gives CASSLAPSAGSTDTQYF. Full variable domain (remainder filled in from reference TRBV7-2 and TRBJ2-3): GAGVSQSPSNKVTEKGKDVELRCDPISGHTALYWYRQSLGQGLEFLIYFQGNSAPDKSGLPSDRFSAERTGGSVSTLTIQRTQQEDSAVYLCASSLAPSAGSTDTQYFGPGTRLTVL.